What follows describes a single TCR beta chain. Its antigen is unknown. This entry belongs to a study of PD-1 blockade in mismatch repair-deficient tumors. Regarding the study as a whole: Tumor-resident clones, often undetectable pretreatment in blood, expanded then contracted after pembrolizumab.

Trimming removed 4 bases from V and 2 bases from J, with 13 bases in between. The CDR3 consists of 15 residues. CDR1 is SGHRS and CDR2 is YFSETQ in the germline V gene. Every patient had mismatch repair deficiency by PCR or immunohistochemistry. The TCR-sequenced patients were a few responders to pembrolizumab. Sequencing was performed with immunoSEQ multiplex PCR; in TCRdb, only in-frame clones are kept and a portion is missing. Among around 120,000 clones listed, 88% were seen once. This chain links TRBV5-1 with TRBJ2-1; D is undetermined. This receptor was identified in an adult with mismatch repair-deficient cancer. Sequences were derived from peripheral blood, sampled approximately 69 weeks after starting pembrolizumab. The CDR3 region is CASSGYGDPYNEQFF. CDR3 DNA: TGCGCCAGCAGCGGGTATGGCGACCCCTACAATGAGCAGTTCTTC.